This is a list of T cell receptor beta chains from one sample in a study of EBV T-cell therapy then PD-1 blockade in nasopharyngeal carcinoma. Sequencing used immunoSEQ multiplex PCR; TCRdb keeps in-frame clones, though not all of them. The table has about 24,000 clones, under 90% seen once; the top ten hold around 28%. For these receptors, no antigen is known. This specimen consisted of CD8+ T cells from blood, obtained at roughly day 61 from a patient whose treatment included autologous EBV-specific T cells and nivolumab. Every receptor here comes from a man aged 40-55 years with nasopharyngeal carcinoma. Each CDR3 is given with its conserved first and last residue. Fields, in order: clone size, J gene, D gene, V gene, CDR3 DNA, CDR3 protein. The D gene is left open where the match is weak. Part of the rows lack a size; the others show once, few, many or a class for expanded clones.

NA	TRBJ2-7	NA	TRBV10-3	TGTGCCATCAGTGCAGGGAACTACGAGCAGTACTTC	CAISAGNYEQYF
NA	TRBJ1-6	NA	TRBV6-4	TGTGCCAGCAGTGACTCGAGCAACTCTTCACCCCTCCACTTT	CASSDSSNSSPLHF
NA	TRBJ1-2	NA	TRBV14	TGTGCCAGCAGCCAAGATTCATTAGGGCCTAACTATGGCTACACCTTC	CASSQDSLGPNYGYTF
NA	TRBJ2-1	TRBD1	TRBV6-5	TGTGCCAGCAGTTACGTGACAGGGCCGGGCAATGAGCAGTTCTTC	CASSYVTGPGNEQFF
NA	TRBJ2-1	TRBD1	TRBV4-1	TGCGCCAGCAGCCCAGACAGGGGAGATGAGCAGTTCTTC	CASSPDRGDEQFF
NA	TRBJ2-3	NA	TRBV7-8	TGTGCCAGCAGCCCCCCCGGGACCGCGACGGATACGCAGTATTTT	CASSPPGTATDTQYF
NA	TRBJ2-7	NA	TRBV7-6	TGTGCCAGCAGCCAAGGGGATTTAGGCTACGAGCAGTACTTC	CASSQGDLGYEQYF
NA	TRBJ2-1	TRBD2	TRBV11-3	TGTGCCAGCAGCTTAGGCGGGGGCTACAATGAGCAGTTCTTC	CASSLGGGYNEQFF
NA	TRBJ2-2	TRBD2	TRBV15	TGTGCCACCAGCCTCGGGGGGGGGAACACCGGGGAGCTGTTTTTT	CATSLGGGNTGELFF
NA	TRBJ2-3	NA	TRBV7-9	TGTGCCAGCAGCTCACCCACAGATACGCAGTATTTT	CASSSPTDTQYF
NA	TRBJ1-6	NA	TRBV28	TGTGCCGTCGATGCGGGGCGTTCACCCCTCCACTTT	CAVDAGRSPLHF
NA	TRBJ1-2	TRBD1	TRBV4-3	TGCGCCAGCAGCCCACACCGGGACAGGATGAGCTATGGCTACACCTTC	CASSPHRDRMSYGYTF
NA	TRBJ1-4	NA	TRBV6-2/TRBV6-3	TGTGCCAGCAGTCGTCGGACAGTTAATGAAAAACTGTTTTTT	CASSRRTVNEKLFF
once	TRBJ2-7	NA	TRBV12-3/TRBV12-4	TGTGCCATAGGCTGGAGCTCCTACGAGCAGTACTTC	CAIGWSSYEQYF
NA	TRBJ1-2	TRBD1	TRBV19	TGTGCCAGTAGTGGGGGACAGGGCAACTATGGCTACACCTTC	CASSGGQGNYGYTF
NA	TRBJ2-1	NA	TRBV5-1	TGCGCCAGCAGCTTGGGATGGGGAGGCGATGAGCAGTTCTTC	CASSLGWGGDEQFF
NA	TRBJ1-5	TRBD1	TRBV7-9	TGTGCCAGCAGTACCGGGACAGGGCGCAATCAGCCCCAGCATTTT	CASSTGTGRNQPQHF
NA	TRBJ1-1	NA	TRBV6-2/TRBV6-3	TGTGCCAGCAGTTACTACAACAGACCCGCTTTCTTT	CASSYYNRPAFF
NA	TRBJ1-2	NA	TRBV27	TGTGCCAGCAGACCGCGGCCCTTGCAGGGCTACACCTTC	CASRPRPLQGYTF
NA	TRBJ1-1	NA	TRBV7-3	TGTGCCAGCAGCTCAACCGGGATGCAAGCTTTCTTT	CASSSTGMQAFF
NA	TRBJ2-5	NA	TRBV6-2/TRBV6-3	TGTGCCAGCAGTTACACCGAAGGGGGGGCGGAGACCCAGTACTTC	CASSYTEGGAETQYF
NA	TRBJ1-5	NA	TRBV9	TGTGCCAGCAGCGCTACAGGGCTGGAACGCAATCAGCCCCAGCATTTT	CASSATGLERNQPQHF
few	TRBJ1-2	TRBD1	TRBV13	TGTGCCAGCAGCTTGGGGACAGGGAACTATGGCTACACCTTC	CASSLGTGNYGYTF
NA	TRBJ1-5	NA	TRBV6-2/TRBV6-3	TGTGCCAGCAGTTACTCACGGGGGCACCCTCAGCCCCAGCATTTT	CASSYSRGHPQPQHF
NA	TRBJ2-5	TRBD1	TRBV24-1	TGTGCCACCAGTGATGCGGACAGGGGCCAAGAGACCCAGTACTTC	CATSDADRGQETQYF
NA	TRBJ1-6	NA	TRBV19	TGTGCCAGTAGCCCGGGACACTATAATTCACCCCTCCACTTT	CASSPGHYNSPLHF
NA	TRBJ1-5	NA	TRBV7-8	TGTGCCAGCAGCTTAGTTCCTACAGGGTCGTACTATAGCAATCAGCCCCAGCATTTT	CASSLVPTGSYYSNQPQHF
once	TRBJ2-7	NA	TRBV6-2/TRBV6-3	TGTGCCAGCAGTTACGACAGTTCCTACGAGCAGTACTTC	CASSYDSSYEQYF
NA	TRBJ2-3	NA	TRBV5-1	TGCGCCAGCAGCCTTAATAAGGGCCGGGCAGATACGCAGTATTTT	CASSLNKGRADTQYF
NA	TRBJ1-6	NA	TRBV7-9	TGTGCCAGCAGCTTAACCGACATACTAAATTCACCCCTCCACTTT	CASSLTDILNSPLHF
NA	TRBJ2-2	NA	TRBV21-1	TGTGCCAGCAGCCCGCGTGGGATTTCGAACACCGGGGAGCTGTTTTTT	CASSPRGISNTGELFF
NA	TRBJ1-3	NA	TRBV6-5	TGTGCCAGCAGTTATCACACGAGAGCAGGAGGAAACACCATATATTTT	CASSYHTRAGGNTIYF
NA	TRBJ2-3	TRBD2	TRBV7-3	TGTGCCAGCAGAAGGACTAGTCTAAGCACAGATACGCAGTATTTT	CASRRTSLSTDTQYF
few	TRBJ2-6	NA	TRBV6-4	TGTGCCAGCAGTGACTCAGGGGGCTCTGGGGCCAACGTCCTGACTTTC	CASSDSGGSGANVLTF
NA	TRBJ1-5	NA	TRBV6-5	TGTGCCAGCAGTTACAACCGCGGGCAGCCCCAGCATTTT	CASSYNRGQPQHF
NA	TRBJ1-4	NA	TRBV6-4	TGTGCCAGCAGGAAAGGCAGAAGCAATGAAAAACTGTTTTTT	CASRKGRSNEKLFF
NA	TRBJ2-1	TRBD2	TRBV12-3/TRBV12-4	TGTGCCAGCACCCTAGCGGGTGATGAGCAGTTCTTC	CASTLAGDEQFF
NA	TRBJ2-5	TRBD1	TRBV7-9	TGTGCCAGCAGCCGGCCGGGACAGGGTCTGGAGACCCAGTACTTC	CASSRPGQGLETQYF
NA	TRBJ2-7	NA	TRBV27	TGTGCCAGCAGTTGGGGGACAACTTACGAGCAGTACTTC	CASSWGTTYEQYF
NA	TRBJ1-1	NA	TRBV11-1	TGTGCCAGCAGCCATCTGGTGGGGTTGAACACTGAAGCTTTCTTT	CASSHLVGLNTEAFF
NA	TRBJ1-1	TRBD1	TRBV7-9	TGTGCCGGACGACAGGGAAGGAACACTGAAGCTTTCTTT	CAGRQGRNTEAFF
NA	TRBJ1-3	NA	TRBV19	TGTGCCAGTAGTGTTGTCAGGGGTACTGGAAACACCATATATTTT	CASSVVRGTGNTIYF
NA	TRBJ1-5	TRBD1	TRBV4-2	TGTGCCAGCAGCCAAGGCCCCCTGACAGGGGGAAATCAGCCCCAGCATTTT	CASSQGPLTGGNQPQHF
NA	TRBJ1-1	NA	TRBV6-5	TGTGCCAGCAGTTACTTTACAGGGAGGACTGAAGCTTTCTTT	CASSYFTGRTEAFF
NA	TRBJ1-1	NA	TRBV10-1	TGCGCCAGCAGTGAGGAGGAAATGAACACTGAAGCTTTCTTT	CASSEEEMNTEAFF
NA	TRBJ2-7	NA	TRBV27	TGTGCCAGCAGTTTATATAGGGGCGAGCAGTACTTC	CASSLYRGEQYF
NA	TRBJ1-4	NA	TRBV7-9	TGTGCCAGCAGCTTGTCGCAGACTAATGAAAAACTGTTTTTT	CASSLSQTNEKLFF
NA	TRBJ2-2	NA	TRBV6-4	TGTGCCAGCAGTGACGGGACTCACACCGGGGAGCTGTTTTTT	CASSDGTHTGELFF
few	TRBJ2-4	TRBD2	TRBV2	TGTGCCAGCAGTGAAGAGGAGACTAGCGGTGACATTCAGTACTTC	CASSEEETSGDIQYF
NA	TRBJ2-2	NA	TRBV6-4	TGTGCCAGCAGTGACAGGGGCACCGGGGAGCTGTTTTTT	CASSDRGTGELFF
NA	TRBJ1-1	TRBD1	TRBV7-2	TGTGCCAGCAGCTATTCGACAGGGACCACTGAAGCTTTCTTT	CASSYSTGTTEAFF
NA	TRBJ2-5	NA	TRBV24-1	TGTGCCACCAGTGATTTGATTCTGGAGACCCAGTACTTC	CATSDLILETQYF
NA	TRBJ2-1	TRBD2	TRBV19	TGTGCCAGTAGTATAATAGGGCGGGGGGAGCAGTTCTTC	CASSIIGRGEQFF
NA	TRBJ2-1	NA	TRBV19	TGTGCCAGTAGGGATAGGGACGGGACGGGGCAGTTCTTC	CASRDRDGTGQFF